This T cell receptor (beta chain) was sequenced during a study of blood T cells in healthy people across ages. Findings of the study overall: It was held that the diversity estimates obtained from one million T cells were underestimates.

V was cut by 1 base and J by 2 bases, with 6 bases left in between. From germline, CDR1 is SGHTA and CDR2 FQGNSA. The CDR3 totals 15 residues. In the case of this clonotype: Its antigen is unknown.

At least 5.5 micrograms of total RNA were extracted per sample. Primers used in a second PCR of roughly 6 to 12 cycles were a sample-barcoded 5' primer and a J-beta primer mix. TCRdb analysed the 5' RACE reads with MiXCR anew, one entry per CDR3 protein. In the table there are roughly 720,000 distinct CDR3 sequences, 53% of which are singletons. The sample consisted of blood. The receptor's source is a man older than 75 in good health. The J gene is TRBJ2-6, the V gene TRBV7-2, with D uncertain. CDR3 bases: TGTGCCAGCAGCTTAGTCTGGGCTGGGGCCAACGTCCTGACTTTC. The encoded protein is CASSLVWAGANVLTF.